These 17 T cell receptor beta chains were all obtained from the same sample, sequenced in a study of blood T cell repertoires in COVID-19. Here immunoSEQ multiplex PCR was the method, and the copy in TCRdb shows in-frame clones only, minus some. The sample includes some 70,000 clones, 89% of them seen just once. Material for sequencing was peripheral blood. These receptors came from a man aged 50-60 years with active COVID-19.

DNA for the CDR3: TGTGCCAGCAGCTTTGCAGGGGACTACGAGCAGTACTTC. Its translation is CASSFAGDYEQYF. The chain combines TRBV11-3 with TRBJ2-7; D is perhaps TRBD1 (6 bases). Germline V gene lookup returns CDR1 SGHNT and CDR2 YENEEA. This CDR3 comprises 13 residues. The germline V and J ends were trimmed by 3 bases and 3 bases, with 9 bases remaining between them.

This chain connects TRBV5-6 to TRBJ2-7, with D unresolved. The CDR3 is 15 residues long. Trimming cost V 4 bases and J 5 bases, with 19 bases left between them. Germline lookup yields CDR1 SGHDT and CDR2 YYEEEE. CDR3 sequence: CASSQTLELPHEQYF. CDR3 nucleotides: TGTGCCAGCAGCCAGACCCTAGAACTACCTCACGAGCAGTACTTC.

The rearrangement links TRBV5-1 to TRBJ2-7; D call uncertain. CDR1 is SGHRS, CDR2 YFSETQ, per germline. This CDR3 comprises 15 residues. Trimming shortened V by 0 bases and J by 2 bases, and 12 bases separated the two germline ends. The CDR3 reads CASSLGVVGAYEQYF. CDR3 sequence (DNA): TGCGCCAGCAGCTTGGGGGTTGTTGGAGCCTACGAGCAGTACTTC.

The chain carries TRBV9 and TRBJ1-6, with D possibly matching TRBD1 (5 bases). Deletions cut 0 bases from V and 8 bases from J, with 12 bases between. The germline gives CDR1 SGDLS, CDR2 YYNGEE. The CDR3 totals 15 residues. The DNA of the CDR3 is TGTGCCAGCAGCGTAGAAGGTGGGGCCGATTCACCCCTCCACTTT. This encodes CASSVEGGADSPLHF.

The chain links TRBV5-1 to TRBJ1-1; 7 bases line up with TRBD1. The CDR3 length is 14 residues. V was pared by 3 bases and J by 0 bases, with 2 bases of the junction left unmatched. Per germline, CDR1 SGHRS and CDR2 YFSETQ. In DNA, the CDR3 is TGCGCCAGCAGCTACACAGGGGTGAACACTGAAGCTTTCTTT. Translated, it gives CASSYTGVNTEAFF.

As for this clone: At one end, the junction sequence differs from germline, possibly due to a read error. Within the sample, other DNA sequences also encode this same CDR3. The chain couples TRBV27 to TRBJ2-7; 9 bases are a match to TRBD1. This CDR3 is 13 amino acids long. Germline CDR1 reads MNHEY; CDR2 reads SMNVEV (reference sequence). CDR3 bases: TGTGCCAGCAGTTTTGGGGACAGGGCCGAGCAGTATTTC. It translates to CASSFGDRAEQYF.

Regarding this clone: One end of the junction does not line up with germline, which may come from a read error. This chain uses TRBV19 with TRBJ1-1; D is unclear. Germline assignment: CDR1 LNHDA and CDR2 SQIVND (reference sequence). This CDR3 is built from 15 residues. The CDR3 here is CASSILDGSSTEAFF. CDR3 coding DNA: TGTGCCAGCAGTATCCTCGATGGGAGTAGCACTGAAGCTTTCTTT.

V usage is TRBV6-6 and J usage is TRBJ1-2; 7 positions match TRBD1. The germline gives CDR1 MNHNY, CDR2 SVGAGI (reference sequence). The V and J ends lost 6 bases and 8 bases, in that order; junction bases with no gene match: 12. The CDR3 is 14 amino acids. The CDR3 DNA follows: TGTGCCAGCAGGAAAACAGGGGCTCCTATGGGCTACACCTTC. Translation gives CASRKTGAPMGYTF.

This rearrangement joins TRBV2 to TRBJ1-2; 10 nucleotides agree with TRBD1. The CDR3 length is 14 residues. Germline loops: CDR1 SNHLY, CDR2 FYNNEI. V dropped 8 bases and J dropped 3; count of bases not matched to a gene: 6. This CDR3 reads CASHWDRGDYGYTF. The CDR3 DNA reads TGTGCCAGCCACTGGGACAGGGGAGACTATGGCTACACCTTC.

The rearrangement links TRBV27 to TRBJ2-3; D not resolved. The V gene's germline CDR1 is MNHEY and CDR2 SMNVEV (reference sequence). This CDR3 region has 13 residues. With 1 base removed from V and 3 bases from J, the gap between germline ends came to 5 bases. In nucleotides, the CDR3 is TGTGCCAGCAGTTTATTTTATACAGATACGCAGTATTTT. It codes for CASSLFYTDTQYF.

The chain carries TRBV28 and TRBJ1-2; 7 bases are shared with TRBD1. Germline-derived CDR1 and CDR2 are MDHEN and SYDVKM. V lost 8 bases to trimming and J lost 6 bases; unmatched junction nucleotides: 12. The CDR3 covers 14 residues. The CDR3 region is CASSLSARGDGYTF. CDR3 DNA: TGTGCCAGCTCCCTCAGCGCCAGGGGGGATGGCTACACCTTC.

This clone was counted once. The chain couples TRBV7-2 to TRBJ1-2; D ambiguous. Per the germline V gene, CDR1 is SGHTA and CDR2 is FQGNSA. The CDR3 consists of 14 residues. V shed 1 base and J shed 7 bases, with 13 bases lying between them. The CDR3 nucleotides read TGTGCCAGCAGCTTAGTGGGCCTCAGTGGTGGCTACACCTTC. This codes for CASSLVGLSGGYTF.

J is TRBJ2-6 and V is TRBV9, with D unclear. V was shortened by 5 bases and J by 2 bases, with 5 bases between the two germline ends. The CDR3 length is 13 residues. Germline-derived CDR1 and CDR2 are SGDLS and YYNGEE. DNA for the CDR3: TGTGCCAGCAGAAACACTGGGGCCAACGTCCTGACTTTC. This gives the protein CASRNTGANVLTF.

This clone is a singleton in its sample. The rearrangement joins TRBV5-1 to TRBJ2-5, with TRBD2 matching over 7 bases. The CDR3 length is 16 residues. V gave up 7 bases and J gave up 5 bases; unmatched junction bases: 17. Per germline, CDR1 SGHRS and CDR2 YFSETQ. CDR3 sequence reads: CASGSEAGWAIETQYF. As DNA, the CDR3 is TGCGCCAGCGGTTCGGAAGCGGGGTGGGCGATCGAGACCCAGTACTTC.

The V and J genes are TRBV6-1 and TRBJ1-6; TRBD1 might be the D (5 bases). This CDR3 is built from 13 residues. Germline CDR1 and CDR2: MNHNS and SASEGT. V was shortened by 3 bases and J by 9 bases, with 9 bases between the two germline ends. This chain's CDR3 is CASSDQGSSPLHF. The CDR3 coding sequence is TGTGCCAGCAGTGACCAGGGCTCTTCACCCCTCCACTTT.

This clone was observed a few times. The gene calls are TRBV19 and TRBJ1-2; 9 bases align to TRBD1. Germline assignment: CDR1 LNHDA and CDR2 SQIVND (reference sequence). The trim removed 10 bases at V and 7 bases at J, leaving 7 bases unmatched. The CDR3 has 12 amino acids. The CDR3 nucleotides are TGTGCCACTAGGACAGGGGTCGGTGGCTACACCTTC. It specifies CATRTGVGGYTF.

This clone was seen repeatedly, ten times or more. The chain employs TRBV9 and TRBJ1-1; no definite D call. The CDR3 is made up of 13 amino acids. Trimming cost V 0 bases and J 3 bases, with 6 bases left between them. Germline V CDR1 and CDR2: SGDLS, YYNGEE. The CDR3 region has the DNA TGTGCCAGCAGCGTAGCGGGGTACACTGAAGCTTTCTTT. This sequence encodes CASSVAGYTEAFF. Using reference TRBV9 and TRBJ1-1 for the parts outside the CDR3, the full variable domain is DSGVTQTPKHLITATGQRVTLRCSPRSGDLSVYWYQQSLDQGLQFLIQYYNGEERAKGNILERFSAQQFPDLHSELNLSSLELGDSALYFCASSVAGYTEAFFGQGTRLTVV.